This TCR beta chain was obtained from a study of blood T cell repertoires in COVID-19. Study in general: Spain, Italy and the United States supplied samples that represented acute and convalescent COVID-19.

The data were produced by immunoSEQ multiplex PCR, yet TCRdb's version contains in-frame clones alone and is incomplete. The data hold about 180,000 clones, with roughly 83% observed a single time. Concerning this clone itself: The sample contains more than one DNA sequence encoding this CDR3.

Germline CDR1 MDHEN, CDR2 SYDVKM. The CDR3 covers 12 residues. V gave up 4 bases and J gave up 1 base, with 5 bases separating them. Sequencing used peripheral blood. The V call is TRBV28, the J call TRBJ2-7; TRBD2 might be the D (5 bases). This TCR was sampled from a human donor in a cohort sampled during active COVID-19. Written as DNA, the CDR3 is TGTGCCAGCAGTTCGGGGTCCTACGAGCAGTACTTC. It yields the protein CASSSGSYEQYF. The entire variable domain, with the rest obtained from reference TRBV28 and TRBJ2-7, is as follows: DVKVTQSSRYLVKRTGEKVFLECVQDMDHENMFWYRQDPGLGLRLIYFSYDVKMKEKGDIPEGYSVSREKKERFSLILESASTNQTSMYLCASSSGSYEQYFGPGTRLTVT.